The present TCR beta chain was sequenced within a study of blood T cell repertoires in COVID-19. Profiling relied on immunoSEQ multiplex PCR, and the TCRdb table lists in-frame clones only, not all of them. The sample lists approximately 440,000 clones; about 91% were seen once. Sequencing was done on a sample of peripheral blood. The receptor was isolated from a woman aged 45-65 years with COVID-19, enrolled during active disease.

The DNA for the CDR3 is TGTGCCAGCAAGGGGTCGTATAATGAAAAACTGTTTTTT. Its protein product is CASKGSYNEKLFF. The chain combines TRBV25-1 with TRBJ1-4, with TRBD1 as a possible D gene (5 bases). Between the trimmed V and J ends, which lost 7 bases and 4 bases, there was a span of 10 bases. The CDR3 consists of 13 residues. CDR1 is MGHDK and CDR2 is SYGVNS in the germline V gene.